The 18 T cell receptor beta chains below come from one sample, sequenced in a study of graft-versus-host responses after intestinal transplantation. Their cognate antigens are unknown. The assay was immunoSEQ multiplex PCR, and TCRdb's table has in-frame clones only and misses some. The profile shows over 100,000 clones, just under 95% of them singletons. The sequenced sample was unstimulated CD8+ T cells sorted from spleen or lymph node cells, obtained before transplant. The receptors were sampled from a human donor who was the organ donor for an intestinal transplant.

The chain links TRBV19 to TRBJ1-2, with D hard to call. The V and J ends lost 5 bases and 5 bases respectively, with 9 bases between them. CDR1 and CDR2 (germline): LNHDA, SQIVND (reference sequence). The CDR3 is 12 residues long. The CDR3 nucleotides read TGTGCCAGTAGTTGGACTGAGTATGGCTACACCTTC. It translates to CASSWTEYGYTF.

V and J are TRBV6-5 and TRBJ2-1, with D possibly TRBD2 on 5 matching bases. The CDR3 consists of 15 residues. Trimming took 0 bases from V and 5 from J, leaving 11 bases between them. Germline values: CDR1 MNHEY, CDR2 SVGAGI. In DNA, the CDR3 is TGTGCCAGCAGTTACTCGGCCCTAGCAAACAATGAGCAGTTCTTC. Protein sequence: CASSYSALANNEQFF.

The V and J genes are TRBV5-4 and TRBJ2-7, with 11 positions matching TRBD1. Per germline, CDR1 SGHNT and CDR2 YYREEE (reference sequence). V lost 2 bases, J lost 1 base, and 8 bases stayed unmatched. CDR3 length: 17 amino acids. Here the CDR3 reads CASSLSPGTGGSYEQYF. CDR3 sequence (DNA): TGTGCCAGCAGCTTATCCCCCGGGACAGGGGGTTCCTACGAGCAGTACTTC.

The genes are TRBV2 and TRBJ2-5; perhaps TRBD1 as D (5 bases). The ends were cut back, 5 bases at V and 1 base at J, with 17 bases in the middle. This CDR3 region has 16 residues. The germline V gene encodes CDR1 SNHLY and CDR2 FYNNEI. For the CDR3, the DNA is TGTGCCAGCAGTTCAACACGCCGACAGACCCAAGAGACCCAGTACTTC. It is translated as CASSSTRRQTQETQYF.

This clone was counted only a few times. The chain links TRBV2 to TRBJ2-4, with TRBD1 as a possible D gene (6 bases). CDR1 and CDR2 from the germline V gene are SNHLY and FYNNEI. The CDR3 sequence is 15 residues long. V was cut by 6 bases and J by 5 bases, with 17 bases left in between. The chain's CDR3 is CASREGPGVQNIQYF. In nucleotides, the CDR3 is TGTGCCAGCAGAGAGGGCCCAGGGGTCCAAAACATTCAGTACTTC.

The chain uses TRBV2 and TRBJ1-1; perhaps TRBD1 as D (5 bases). The CDR3 is 14 residues long. Per germline, CDR1 SNHLY and CDR2 FYNNEI. Trimming removed 7 bases from V and 1 base from J, with 13 bases in between. CDR3 sequence: CASIDVGENTEAFF. CDR3 sequence (DNA): TGTGCCAGCATTGACGTGGGGGAGAACACTGAAGCTTTCTTT.

This sequence joins TRBV4-2 and TRBJ2-7, with D unresolved. V was shortened by 0 bases and J by 7 bases, with 4 bases between the two germline ends. The CDR3 totals 11 residues. In germline, CDR1 is LGHNA, CDR2 YNFKEQ. The CDR3 loop reads CASSQDGEQYF. The DNA of the CDR3 is TGTGCCAGCAGCCAAGATGGGGAGCAGTACTTC.

The V gene is TRBV18, the J gene TRBJ1-1, with D possibly matching TRBD1 (5 bases). Trimming shortened V by 6 bases and J by 0 bases, and 8 bases separated the two germline ends. Germline CDR1 is KGHSH and CDR2 is LQKENI. The CDR3 is made up of 13 amino acids. The chain's CDR3 is CASSRGVNTEAFF. CDR3 in DNA: TGTGCCAGCTCTCGAGGGGTGAACACTGAAGCTTTCTTT.

The chain joins TRBV5-6 to TRBJ2-1, with D perhaps TRBD2 (5 bases). This CDR3 comprises 16 residues. V was shortened by 3 bases and J by 6 bases, with 19 bases between the two germline ends. Germline V lookup: CDR1 SGHDT, CDR2 YYEEEE. The CDR3 nucleotides read TGTGCCAGCAGCTCGTTGTGGCGGGTATCAAGCAATGAGCAGTTCTTC. Its protein is CASSSLWRVSSNEQFF.

The chain employs TRBV2 and TRBJ2-5; the match to TRBD2 covers 13 bases. CDR3 length equals 14 residues. V shed 7 bases and J 4 bases; nucleotides not matched to a gene: 3. Germline CDR1 SNHLY, CDR2 FYNNEI. The DNA for the CDR3 is TGTGCCAGCATGGGACTAGCGGGAAGAGAGACCCAGTACTTC. The encoded protein is CASMGLAGRETQYF. Drawing the rest from reference TRBV2 and TRBJ2-5, the complete variable domain is EPEVTQTPSHQVTQMGQEVILRCVPISNHLYFYWYRQILGQKVEFLVSFYNNEISEKSEIFDDQFSVERPDGSNFTLKIRSTKLEDSAMYFCASMGLAGRETQYFGPGTRLLVL.

The J gene is TRBJ2-1, the V gene TRBV7-9; D is unresolved. This CDR3 has 15 residues. Germline CDR1 reads SEHNR; CDR2 reads FQNEAQ (reference sequence). V was pared by 4 bases and J by 6 bases, with 16 bases between. CDR3 protein: CASSSHREPGNEQFF. DNA of the CDR3: TGTGCCAGCAGCTCCCACAGAGAACCCGGCAATGAGCAGTTCTTC.

J is TRBJ2-7 and V is TRBV9, with 8 bases matching TRBD1. After removal of 2 bases from V and 2 bases from J, the junction contained 3 bases not matched to a gene. The germline V gene encodes CDR1 SGDLS and CDR2 YYNGEE. The CDR3 is 14 residues long. The CDR3 spells CASSVGQDPYEQYF. The CDR3, as DNA: TGTGCCAGCAGCGTGGGACAGGACCCCTACGAGCAGTACTTC.

In DNA, the CDR3 is TGTGCTAGTGGTTTGGTCTCGACCAGCGGTAAATACAATGAGCAGTTCTTC. It specifies CASGLVSTSGKYNEQFF. The chain couples TRBV12-5 to TRBJ2-1, with a weak D call TRBD2 (5 bases). The germline CDR1 and CDR2 sequences are LGHNT and FRNRAP. Trimming pared 0 bases from V and 4 bases from J, leaving 16 bases between. This CDR3 is built from 17 residues.

This clone was recorded only once. The chain recombines TRBV10-1 with TRBJ2-7, with a possible D match to TRBD2 (6 bases). The CDR3 contains 18 residues. CDR1 and CDR2 (germline): WNHNN, SYGVQD (reference sequence). Trimming stripped 7 bases from V and 2 bases from J, with 27 bases between. The CDR3 is CASNTQGGHPGVAYEQYF. CDR3 nucleotide sequence: TGCGCCAGCAATACCCAGGGAGGACATCCCGGAGTCGCCTACGAGCAGTACTTC.

This sequence joins TRBV28 and TRBJ2-1; unclear D gene. CDR1 is MDHEN, CDR2 SYDVKM, per germline. This CDR3 is built from 13 residues. V lost 3 bases and J 0 bases, leaving 3 bases between the germline ends. This CDR3 is CASSLSSYNEQFF. In DNA form, the CDR3 reads TGTGCCAGCAGTTTGAGCTCCTACAATGAGCAGTTCTTC.

The rearrangement uses TRBV11-2 and TRBJ2-1; tentatively, D is TRBD1 (5 bases). CDR3 length equals 12 residues. Per germline, CDR1 SGHAT and CDR2 FQNNGV. Trimming removed 4 bases from V and 4 bases from J, with 5 bases in between. The CDR3: CASSSGYNEQFF. DNA for the CDR3: TGTGCCAGCAGCTCAGGGTACAATGAGCAGTTCTTC. The whole variable domain, remainder taken from reference TRBV11-2 and TRBJ2-1, is EAGVAQSPRYKIIEKRQSVAFWCNPISGHATLYWYQQILGQGPKLLIQFQNNGVVDDSQLPKDRFSAERLKGVDSTLKIQPAKLEDSAVYLCASSSGYNEQFFGPGTRLTVL.

The chain has TRBV5-1 and TRBJ2-6; D might be TRBD2 (5 bases). V was shortened by 1 base and J by 2 bases, with 13 bases between the two germline ends. Germline CDR1 SGHRS, CDR2 YFSETQ. The CDR3 loop spans 17 amino acids. CDR3 in amino acids: CASSLRDLWAGANVLTF. For the CDR3, the DNA is TGCGCCAGCAGCTTGCGGGATCTTTGGGCTGGGGCCAACGTCCTGACTTTC.

The chain carries TRBV7-9 and TRBJ2-1, with 7 nucleotides matching TRBD1. J was trimmed by 0 bases and V by 5 bases; bases with no gene match: 4. The CDR3 consists of 15 residues. Germline-derived CDR1 and CDR2 are SEHNR and FQNEAQ (reference sequence). The CDR3 DNA is TGTGCCAGCAGCCGACAGGGTTCCTCCTACAATGAGCAGTTCTTC. This codes for CASSRQGSSYNEQFF.